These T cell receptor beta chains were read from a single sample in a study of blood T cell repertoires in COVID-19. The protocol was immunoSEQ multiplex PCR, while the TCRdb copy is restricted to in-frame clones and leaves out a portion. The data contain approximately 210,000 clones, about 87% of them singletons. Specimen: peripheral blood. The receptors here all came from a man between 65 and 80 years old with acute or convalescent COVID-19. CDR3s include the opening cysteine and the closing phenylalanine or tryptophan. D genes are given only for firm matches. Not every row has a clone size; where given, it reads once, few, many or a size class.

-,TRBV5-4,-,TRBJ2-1,TGTGCCAGCAGCCCCAGCTCAGGGAGGAGGGGCAATGAGCAGTTCTTC,CASSPSSGRRGNEQFF
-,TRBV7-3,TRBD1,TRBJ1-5,TGTGCCAGCAGCGCCGGGACAGGGCTCGCGCCCCAGCATTTT,CASSAGTGLAPQHF
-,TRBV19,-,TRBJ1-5,TGTGCCAGTCGGTGGGAGGGCAATCAGCCCCAGCATTTT,CASRWEGNQPQHF
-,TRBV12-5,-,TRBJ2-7,TGTGCTAGTGCCGGGTCCCCGGGACTTAAATACGAGCAGTACTTC,CASAGSPGLKYEQYF
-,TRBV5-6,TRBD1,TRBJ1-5,TGTGCCAGCAGCTCAGGGGGCACCAATCAGCCCCAGCATTTT,CASSSGGTNQPQHF
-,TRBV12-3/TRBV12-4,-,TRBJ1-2,TGTGCCAGCAGCCTCCGGGGAGGTGGTGGCTACACCTTC,CASSLRGGGGYTF
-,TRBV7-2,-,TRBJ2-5,TGTGCCAGCAGCTTAAGTAGCGGTTCCCCCTGGGAGACCCAGTACTTC,CASSLSSGSPWETQYF
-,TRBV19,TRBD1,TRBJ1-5,TGTGCCAGTAGTAGGGGACAGGGGGCATATCAGCCCCAGCATTTT,CASSRGQGAYQPQHF
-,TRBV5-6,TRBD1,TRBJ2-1,TGTGCCAGCAAGCAGGGGGCGATCTACAATGAGCAGTTCTTC,CASKQGAIYNEQFF
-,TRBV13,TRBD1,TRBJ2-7,TGTGCCAGCAGCCCCCGACAGGGAGCCTACGAGCAGTACTTC,CASSPRQGAYEQYF
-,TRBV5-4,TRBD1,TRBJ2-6,TGTGCCAGCAGCAGAGGTACAGGGGGCGGCTCTGGGGCCAACGTCCTGACTTTC,CASSRGTGGGSGANVLTF
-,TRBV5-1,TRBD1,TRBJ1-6,TGCGCCAGCAGCTTGGGCGGGACAGCTTCACCCCTCCACTTT,CASSLGGTASPLHF
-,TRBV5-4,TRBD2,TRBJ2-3,TGTGCCAGCAGCTTGTGGACTAGCGGGAGAACCGATACGCAGTATTTT,CASSLWTSGRTDTQYF
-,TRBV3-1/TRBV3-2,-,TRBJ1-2,TGTGCCAGCAGCCAAGACCCGACAGAGGGGGGGGGCTACACCTTC,CASSQDPTEGGGYTF
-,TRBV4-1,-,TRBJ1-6,TGCGCCAGCAGCCAAGATAAACTGGTTAATTCACCCCTCCACTTT,CASSQDKLVNSPLHF
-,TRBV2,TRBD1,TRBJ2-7,TGTGCCAGCAGTCTGGGACAGGGAACCTACGAGCAGTACTTC,CASSLGQGTYEQYF
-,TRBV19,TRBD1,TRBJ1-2,TGTGCCAGTAGTATTAAAACAGGGGTCGATGGCTACACCTTC,CASSIKTGVDGYTF
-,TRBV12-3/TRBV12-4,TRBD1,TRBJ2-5,TGTGCCAGCAGTCTCACAGGGGGCGAGACCCAGTACTTC,CASSLTGGETQYF
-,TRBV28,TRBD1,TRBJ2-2,TGTGCCGCACGTGGACAGGGAGCCTCGAACACCGGGGAGCTGTTTTTT,CAARGQGASNTGELFF
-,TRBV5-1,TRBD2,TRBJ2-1,TGCGCCAGCAGCTTGGATAGCGGGGGCTTGGACGAGCAGTTCTTC,CASSLDSGGLDEQFF
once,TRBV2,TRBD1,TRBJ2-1,TGTGCCAGCAGTGAACAGGGGGCGAGCAATGAGCAGTTCTTC,CASSEQGASNEQFF
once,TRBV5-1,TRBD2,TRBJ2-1,TGCGCCAGCAGCTTTGGGCGGGAGGTCGGCAATGAGCAGTTCTTC,CASSFGREVGNEQFF